Presented here are 2 T cell receptor beta chains from one specimen sequenced in a study of blood T cell repertoires in COVID-19. Produced via immunoSEQ multiplex PCR; TCRdb's table is partial and in-frame only. The sample has about 230,000 clones, around 84% seen once. Input material: peripheral blood. The receptors shown here come from a man aged 45 to 65 with COVID-19, enrolled during active disease.

The genes are TRBV7-2 and TRBJ1-4; 8 nucleotides match TRBD1. Germline values: CDR1 SGHTA, CDR2 FQGNSA. This CDR3 contains 14 residues. J was trimmed by 8 bases and V by 10 bases; bases with no gene match: 12. CDR3 sequence: CATKNGQGGEKLFF. CDR3 sequence (DNA): TGTGCCACCAAGAACGGACAGGGAGGCGAAAAACTGTTTTTT.

The chain is built from TRBV5-1 and TRBJ2-2, with 7 bases fitting TRBD2. V trimming: 0 bases; J trimming: 6 bases; junction bases outside the gene matches: 2. Germline V gene data show CDR1 as SGHRS and CDR2 as YFSETQ. CDR3 length equals 14 residues. The DNA for the CDR3 is TGCGCCAGCAGCTTGGCGGGGGGAGCCGGGGAGCTGTTTTTT. It is translated as CASSLAGGAGELFF. The whole variable domain, remainder taken from reference TRBV5-1 and TRBJ2-2, is KAGVTQTPRYLIKTRGQQVTLSCSPISGHRSVSWYQQTPGQGLQFLFEYFSETQRNKGNFPGRFSGRQFSNSRSEMNVSTLELGDSALYLCASSLAGGAGELFFGEGSRLTVL.